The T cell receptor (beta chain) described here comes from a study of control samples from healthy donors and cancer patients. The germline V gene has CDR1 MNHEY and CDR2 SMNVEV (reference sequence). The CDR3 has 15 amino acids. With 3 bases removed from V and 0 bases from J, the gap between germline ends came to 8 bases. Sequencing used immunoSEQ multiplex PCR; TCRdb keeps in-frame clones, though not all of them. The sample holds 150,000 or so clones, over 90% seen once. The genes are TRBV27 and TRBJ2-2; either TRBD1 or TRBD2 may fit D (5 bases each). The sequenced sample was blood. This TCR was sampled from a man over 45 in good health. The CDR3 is CASSLRGSNTGELFF. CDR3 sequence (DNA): TGTGCCAGCAGTTTGAGGGGCTCGAACACCGGGGAGCTGTTTTTT.